The TCR beta chain described here comes from a study of CD8 T cells in ankylosing spondylitis. Study-level results: The clones that were linked to disease were reported to be significantly enriched in matched synovial fluid samples from ankylosing spondylitis patients. A TCR beta motif of several highly homologous variants appeared characteristic of ankylosing spondylitis blood. Some motif variants were previously reported in reactive arthritis synovial fluid and blood.

As for this clonotype: Its cognate antigen is unknown.

The CDR3 consists of 14 residues. Looked up from germline, CDR1 is SGHRS and CDR2 is YFSETQ. V shed 4 bases and J 9 bases; nucleotides not matched to a gene: 6. As the method for making TCR beta libraries, quantitative 5'-RACE with molecular barcodes was used. TCRdb passed the 5' RACE reads through MiXCR, listing each CDR3 protein once. The sample holds about 800,000 distinct CDR3 sequences, 12% seen once. The chain links TRBV5-1 to TRBJ1-6, with 8 bases fitting TRBD1. This receptor was taken from a male donor with ankylosing spondylitis. The specimen was blood, either unsorted or a sorted T cell fraction (not recorded which). For the CDR3, the DNA is TGCGCCAGCAGCCTCGGGACAGGATTTTCACCCCTCCACTTT. This codes for CASSLGTGFSPLHF.